This paragraph reports one TCR beta chain. This clonotype was observed a few times. This clone's antigen is unknown. No base-level quality is on record; no much larger clone is a single base apart. The library came from PCR. These reads were obtained on an Illumina HiSeq 2500. Unique molecular identifiers were incorporated into TCR beta cDNA libraries to reduce PCR and sequencing biases. Per 1 to 10 million input T cells, roughly 0.5 million cDNA molecules were obtained, such that each molecule approximated one T cell. Patient libraries were prepared and sequenced with the same protocol used for the earlier healthy control dataset. Within a given batch, samples were prepared together, multiplexed and sequenced on the same HiSeq lane. In the original analysis: Raw barcoded reads were processed with MIGEC, and single-read molecular identifier groups were discarded before consensus assembly and CDR3 extraction. Clonotype tables were post-analysed with VDJtools, and diversity was normalized by down-sampling all datasets to the smallest sample size. To correct batch-related cross-sample contamination, repertoire overlap clustering matched CDR3 amino acid sequences but not nucleotide sequences. The public reads were reprocessed in TCRdb via fastp at Q25 and MiXCR, keeping in-frame beta chains. When rows share a CDR3 protein, they turn into one entry using the most common DNA and genes. The V and J calls reflect TCRdb's pipeline rather than the authors' work. Within this sample are some 260,000 distinct CDR3 sequences, with 35% to 40% of them counted one time only. In total, the top ten clones hold less than 6% of the sample.

To demonstrate the VDJtools post-analysis software, TCR beta repertoires were profiled from the peripheral blood of about a dozen young patients with multiple sclerosis. Multiple sclerosis patients were children and adolescents aged about 6 to 15 years. The CDR3 sequence holds 18 residues, the cysteine and phenylalanine included. Only CDR3 DNA is held: 54 bases, read in frame from base 1. For this chain, trimming is 3 bases at the V end and 4 bases at the J end, and the number of junction bases without a gene match is 14. CDR1 MGHRA and CDR2 YSYEKL are derived from the germline V gene. This sample was included in a study of post-analysis software for immune sequencing data (dated by TCRdb to the mid-2010s). At the level of the whole study: Disease courses on record covered relapsing-remitting, secondary progressive and progressive-relapsing multiple sclerosis, though some patients had no subtype annotation. Patient repertoires were compared against about twelve previously published healthy control repertoires from donors aged roughly 6 to 28 years. A subset of samples was prepared in parallel using single-end sample barcoding, then pooled and co-amplified after Illumina adapter ligation. Beyond this particular receptor, the publication reports: The control group was slightly older than the multiple sclerosis patient group. Significantly lower normalized Chao1 diversity was found in multiple sclerosis patients than in controls, suggesting substantial peripheral T-cell clonal expansion. A handful of TRBV segments, including TRBV5-6, TRBV5-1 and TRBV20-1, were significantly more frequent in patients than controls. Direct clustering with F measure revealed strong co-clustering of samples prepared in the same batch, which led to a batch-effect correction.

The V and J segments used are TRBV4-1 and TRBJ2-1, with 8 bases matching TRBD2. The sequenced sample consisted of blood. This TCR was sampled from a girl aged 10 to 17 with multiple sclerosis. This receptor carries the CDR3 CASSHEAARGGAYNEQFF. The DNA reads TGCGCCAGCAGCCACGAGGCCGCTCGGGGGGGCGCTTACAATGAGCAGTTCTTC.